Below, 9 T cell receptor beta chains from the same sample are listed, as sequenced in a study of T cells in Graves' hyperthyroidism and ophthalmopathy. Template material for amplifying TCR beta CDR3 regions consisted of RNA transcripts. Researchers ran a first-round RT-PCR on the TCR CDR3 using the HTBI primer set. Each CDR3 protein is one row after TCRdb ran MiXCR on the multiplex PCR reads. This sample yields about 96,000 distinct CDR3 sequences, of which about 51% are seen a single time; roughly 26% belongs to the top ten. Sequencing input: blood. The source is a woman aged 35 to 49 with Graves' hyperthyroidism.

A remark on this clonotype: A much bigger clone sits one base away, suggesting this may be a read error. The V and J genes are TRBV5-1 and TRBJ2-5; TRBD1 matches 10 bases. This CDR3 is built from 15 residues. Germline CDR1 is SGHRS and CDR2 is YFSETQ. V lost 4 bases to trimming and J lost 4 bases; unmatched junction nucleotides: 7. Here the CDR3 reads CASSTEGTGAETQYF. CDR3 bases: TGCGCCAGCAGCACCGAGGGGACAGGGGCAGAGACCCAGTACTTC.

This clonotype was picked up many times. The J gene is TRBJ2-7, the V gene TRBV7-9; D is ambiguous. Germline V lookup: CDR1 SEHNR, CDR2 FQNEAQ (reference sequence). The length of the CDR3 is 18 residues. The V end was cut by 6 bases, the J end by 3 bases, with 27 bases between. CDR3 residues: CASSTPGVNRASLYEQYF. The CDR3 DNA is TGTGCCAGCAGTACTCCCGGCGTGAACAGAGCAAGCCTCTACGAGCAGTACTTC. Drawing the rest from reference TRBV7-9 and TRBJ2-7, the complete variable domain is DTGVSQNPRHKITKRGQNVTFRCDPISEHNRLYWYRQTLGQGPEFLTYFQNEAQLEKSRLLSDRFSAERPKGSFSTLEIQRTEQGDSAMYLCASSTPGVNRASLYEQYFGPGTRLTVT.

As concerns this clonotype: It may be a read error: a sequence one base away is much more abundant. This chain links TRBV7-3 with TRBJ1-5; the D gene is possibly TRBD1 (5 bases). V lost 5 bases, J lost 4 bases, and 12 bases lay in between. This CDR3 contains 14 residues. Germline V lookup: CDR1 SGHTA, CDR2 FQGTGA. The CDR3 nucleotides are TGTGCCAGCAGCCAAGCATCAGGGAATCAGCCCCAGCATTTT. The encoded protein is CASSQASGNQPQHF.

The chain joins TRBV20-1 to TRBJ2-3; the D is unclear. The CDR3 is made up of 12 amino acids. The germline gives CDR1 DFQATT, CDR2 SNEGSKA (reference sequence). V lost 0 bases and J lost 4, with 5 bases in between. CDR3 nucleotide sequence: TGCAGTGCTAGAGATGCTTCAGATACGCAGTATTTT. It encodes CSARDASDTQYF.

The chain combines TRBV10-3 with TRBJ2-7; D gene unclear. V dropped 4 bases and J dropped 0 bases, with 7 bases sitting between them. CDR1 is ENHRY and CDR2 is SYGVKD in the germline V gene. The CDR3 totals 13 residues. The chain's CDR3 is CAISGVSSYEQYF. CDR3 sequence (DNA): TGTGCCATCAGTGGGGTGAGCTCCTACGAGCAGTACTTC.

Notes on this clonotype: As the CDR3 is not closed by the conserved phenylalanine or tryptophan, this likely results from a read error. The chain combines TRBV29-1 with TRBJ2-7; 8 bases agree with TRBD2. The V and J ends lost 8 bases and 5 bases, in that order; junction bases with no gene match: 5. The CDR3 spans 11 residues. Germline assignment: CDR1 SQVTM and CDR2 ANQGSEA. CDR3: CSFRLAHEQYS. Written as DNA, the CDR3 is TGCAGCTTTCGACTAGCGCACGAGCAGTACTCC.

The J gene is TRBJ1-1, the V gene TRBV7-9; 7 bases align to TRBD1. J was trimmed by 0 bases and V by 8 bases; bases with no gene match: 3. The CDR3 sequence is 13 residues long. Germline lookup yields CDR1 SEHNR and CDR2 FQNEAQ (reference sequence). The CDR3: CASGTAMNTEAFF. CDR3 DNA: TGTGCCAGCGGGACAGCTATGAACACTGAAGCTTTCTTT.

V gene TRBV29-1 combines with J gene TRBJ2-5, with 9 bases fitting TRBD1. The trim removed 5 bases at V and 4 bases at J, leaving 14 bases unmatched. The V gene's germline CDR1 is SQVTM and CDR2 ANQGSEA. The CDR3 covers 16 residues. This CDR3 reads CSVPRGDRERSETQYF. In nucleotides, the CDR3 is TGCAGCGTTCCCCGGGGGGACAGGGAGCGATCAGAGACCCAGTACTTC.

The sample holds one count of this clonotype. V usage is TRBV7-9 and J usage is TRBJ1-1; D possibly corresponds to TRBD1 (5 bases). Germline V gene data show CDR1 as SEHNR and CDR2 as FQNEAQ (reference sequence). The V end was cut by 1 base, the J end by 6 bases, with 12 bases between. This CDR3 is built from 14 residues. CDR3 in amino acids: CASSLGQGGAEAFF. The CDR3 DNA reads TGTGCCAGCAGCTTAGGGCAGGGTGGGGCTGAAGCTTTCTTT.